This is a list of T cell receptor beta chains from one sample in a study of radiation and T cells in renal cell carcinoma. TCRdb keeps only in-frame clones here, not all; method: immunoSEQ multiplex PCR. The sample carries approximately 86,000 clones, around four fifths recorded once. This sample comprised blood, obtained from a patient whose treatment included radiotherapy and nephrectomy. The origin of the receptors is a man over 45 with renal cell carcinoma. CDR3s include the opening cysteine and the closing phenylalanine or tryptophan. The D gene is left open where the match is weak. Clone size appears in some rows only: once, few, many, or a class for an expanded clone.

J: TRBJ2-5
V: TRBV9
length: 14
D: -
size: -
DNA: TGTGCCAGCAGCCCATATCTTGGCCAAGAGACCCAGTACTTC
CDR3: CASSPYLGQETQYF

J: TRBJ1-2
V: TRBV6-1
length: 15
D: TRBD1
size: -
DNA: TGTGCCAGCATGAGCTACCGTACAGGGGGCTATGGCTACACCTTC
CDR3: CASMSYRTGGYGYTF

J: TRBJ1-3
V: TRBV12-5
length: 14
D: -
size: -
DNA: TGTGCTAGTGGGATCAGGGGATCGTTGAACACCATATATTTT
CDR3: CASGIRGSLNTIYF

J: TRBJ1-1
V: TRBV6-5
length: 13
D: -
size: -
DNA: TGTGCCAGCAGTTACTCGGATAGCACTGAAGCTTTCTTT
CDR3: CASSYSDSTEAFF

J: TRBJ2-3
V: TRBV7-3
length: 16
D: -
size: -
DNA: TGTGCCAGCAGCTTATCTCCCACTACAGGTACAGATACGCAGTATTTT
CDR3: CASSLSPTTGTDTQYF

J: TRBJ2-7
V: TRBV11-2
length: 17
D: -
size: -
DNA: TGTGCCAGCAGCGACCTTACTAGTACTCCGCGCGGCTACGAGCAGTACTTC
CDR3: CASSDLTSTPRGYEQYF

J: TRBJ2-7
V: TRBV6-4
length: 13
D: -
size: -
DNA: TGTGCCAGCAAGATGACCGATTATTACGAGCAGTACTTC
CDR3: CASKMTDYYEQYF

J: TRBJ1-4
V: TRBV5-1
length: 15
D: -
size: -
DNA: TGCGCCAGCAGCTTGGAGAGAATCCCGGGTGAAAAACTGTTTTTT
CDR3: CASSLERIPGEKLFF

J: TRBJ1-5
V: TRBV4-1
length: 14
D: TRBD1
size: -
DNA: TGCGCCAGCAGCCACAGACAGGGGCCTCAGCCCCAGCATTTT
CDR3: CASSHRQGPQPQHF

J: TRBJ2-5
V: TRBV5-8
length: 15
D: TRBD1
size: -
DNA: TGTGCCAGCGTCGGGCCGACAGGGGGCTGGCAGACCCAGTACTTC
CDR3: CASVGPTGGWQTQYF

J: TRBJ2-1
V: TRBV5-1
length: 16
D: -
size: once
DNA: TGCGCCAGCAGCTTGGGAGGGGGGTTCTCCTACAATGAGCAGTTCTTC
CDR3: CASSLGGGFSYNEQFF

J: TRBJ2-2
V: TRBV4-3
length: 14
D: -
size: -
DNA: TGCGCCAGCAGCCAAGAAGGCTCAACCGGGGAGCTGTTTTTT
CDR3: CASSQEGSTGELFF

J: TRBJ2-2
V: TRBV10-3
length: 18
D: -
size: -
DNA: TGTGCCATCAGGACGGGGCCGGCGGGAACACGAGACCCCGGGGAGCTGTTTTTT
CDR3: CAIRTGPAGTRDPGELFF

J: TRBJ2-7
V: TRBV7-9
length: 15
D: TRBD2
size: -
DNA: TGTGCCAGCAGTCGAATAGGACTAGCGTCCTACGAGCAGTACTTC
CDR3: CASSRIGLASYEQYF

J: TRBJ2-3
V: TRBV28
length: 15
D: -
size: -
DNA: TGTGCCAGCAGTTTGGGCAGGGCCTACACAGATACGCAGTATTTT
CDR3: CASSLGRAYTDTQYF

J: TRBJ1-2
V: TRBV2
length: 13
D: -
size: few
DNA: TGTGCCAGCAGTGAAAAACTTATCTATGGCTACACCTTC
CDR3: CASSEKLIYGYTF

J: TRBJ2-2
V: TRBV6-4
length: 15
D: -
size: -
DNA: TGTGCCAGCAGTTCTGAGGGGGCGAACACCGGGGAGCTGTTTTTT
CDR3: CASSSEGANTGELFF

J: TRBJ2-7
V: TRBV7-6
length: 14
D: -
size: -
DNA: TGTGCCAGCAGCTTAGGTAGTAGGGCTGCCGAGCAGTACTTC
CDR3: CASSLGSRAAEQYF

J: TRBJ1-1
V: TRBV11-3
length: 13
D: -
size: -
DNA: TGTGCCAGCAGCTTAGGCCGCACCGGTGAAGCTTTCTTT
CDR3: CASSLGRTGEAFF

J: TRBJ1-4
V: TRBV5-4
length: 16
D: -
size: -
DNA: TGTGCCAGCAGCATTCAGCGAGGAGGTAGAGATGAAAAACTGTTTTTT
CDR3: CASSIQRGGRDEKLFF

J: TRBJ2-1
V: TRBV5-4
length: 17
D: TRBD2
size: -
DNA: TGTGCCAGCAGGGACCCCCCTACTAGCGGGAGAGTCAATGAGCAGTTCTTC
CDR3: CASRDPPTSGRVNEQFF

J: TRBJ2-7
V: TRBV18
length: 17
D: -
size: -
DNA: TGTGCCAGCTCACTAACAGTTAGTATTGGGGATTCCTACGAGCAGTACTTC
CDR3: CASSLTVSIGDSYEQYF

J: TRBJ2-1
V: TRBV20-1
length: 11
D: -
size: -
DNA: TGCAGTGCTCGTCAGATCGATGAGCAGTTCTTC
CDR3: CSARQIDEQFF

J: TRBJ2-7
V: TRBV4-2
length: 15
D: -
size: once
DNA: TGTGCCAGCAGCTCTATAGACGCGAACTCCTACGAGCAGTACTTC
CDR3: CASSSIDANSYEQYF

J: TRBJ2-5
V: TRBV7-9
length: 15
D: -
size: -
DNA: TGTGCCAGCAGTCCTTCCCTCGGGGGCGGGGAGACCCAGTACTTC
CDR3: CASSPSLGGGETQYF

J: TRBJ2-1
V: TRBV19
length: 14
D: TRBD1
size: -
DNA: TGTGCCAGCACACCGGGACAGGGGGCCAATGAGCAGTTCTTC
CDR3: CASTPGQGANEQFF

J: TRBJ2-5
V: TRBV13
length: 14
D: -
size: few
DNA: TGTGCCAGCAGCTCCATCTACATGCAAGAGACCCAGTACTTC
CDR3: CASSSIYMQETQYF

J: TRBJ1-4
V: TRBV6-5
length: 15
D: -
size: -
DNA: TGTGCCAGCAGCCGACTACAGGGCTCTAATGAAAAACTGTTTTTT
CDR3: CASSRLQGSNEKLFF

J: TRBJ2-3
V: TRBV6-6
length: 14
D: -
size: once
DNA: TGTGCCAGCCAAACCCTGGGGATTGGAGATACGCAGTATTTT
CDR3: CASQTLGIGDTQYF